Presented here are 24 T cell receptor beta chains from one specimen sequenced in a study of graft-versus-host responses after intestinal transplantation (dated by TCRdb to 2020 to 2023). The antigens these receptors bind are not known. The time point tag for this specimen amounts to: cells obtained before transplantation from donor or recipient. To prepare the library, the immunoSEQ multiplex PCR assay was applied. Imported from immuneACCESS, the table was reduced by TCRdb to in-frame sequences with V and J called. These copies leave out some clones; in studies compared against another copy, an unresolved V gene accounts for under half, and the cause of the remainder is not known. The sample records 55,000 to 65,000 clones, 90% to 95% of which are singletons. The leading ten clones occupy about 0.4% of the sample. Sequenced here: unstimulated CD4+ T cells sorted from spleen or lymph node cells, sampled before transplant. Receptors originate from a human donor who was the organ donor for an intestinal transplant.

This clone appeared once. The chain is built from TRBV7-9 and TRBJ2-2; 11 bases match TRBD2. From germline, CDR1 is SEHNR and CDR2 FQNEAQ (reference sequence). J lost 4 bases, V lost 4 bases, and 5 bases had no gene match. CDR3 length: 16 residues. The CDR3 spells CASSYRLAGPTGELFF. In DNA form, the CDR3 reads TGTGCCAGCAGCTATAGACTAGCGGGGCCCACCGGGGAGCTGTTTTTT.

The chain has TRBV4-2 and TRBJ1-4; the D is unclear. CDR3 length equals 14 residues. Germline CDR1 LGHNA, CDR2 YNFKEQ. V lost 5 bases and J lost 1, with 8 bases in between. The CDR3, as DNA: TGTGCCAGCAGCGAAAGCGGAACTAATGAAAAACTGTTTTTT. Translation gives CASSESGTNEKLFF.

The CDR3 here is CATLDPGHPKETQYF. The CDR3 coding sequence is TGTGCCACCTTAGACCCGGGACACCCCAAAGAGACCCAGTACTTC. The chain uses TRBV6-5 and TRBJ2-5; a weak D match, TRBD1 (6 bases). V was pared by 10 bases and J by 3 bases, with 21 bases between. The germline V gene has CDR1 MNHEY and CDR2 SVGAGI. The CDR3 loop spans 15 amino acids.

The chain uses TRBV7-9 and TRBJ1-6, with 7 bases fitting TRBD1. The CDR3 consists of 15 residues. Trimming took 2 bases from V and 7 from J; bases not matched to a gene: 5. Germline V gene data show CDR1 as SEHNR and CDR2 as FQNEAQ (reference sequence). CDR3 region: CASSLPGTANSPLHF. As DNA, the CDR3 is TGTGCCAGCAGCTTACCTGGGACAGCCAATTCACCCCTCCACTTT.

The chain carries TRBV5-8 and TRBJ1-1, with no clear D. The germline V gene has CDR1 SGHTS and CDR2 YDEGEE. Trimming cost V 0 bases and J 10 bases, with 13 bases left between them. The CDR3 is made up of 13 amino acids. The CDR3 bases are TGTGCCAGCAGCTTGGCCGAGGGTTTGGGAGCTTTCTTT. Amino acids: CASSLAEGLGAFF.

The chain recombines TRBV5-1 with TRBJ2-7, with 12 positions matching TRBD2. The CDR3 spans 16 residues. CDR1 SGHRS and CDR2 YFSETQ come from the germline V gene. V was clipped by 0 bases and J by 4 bases; unmatched bases: 5. CDR3 sequence: CASSLVTSGGYYEQYF. The CDR3 nucleotides read TGCGCCAGCAGCTTGGTGACTAGCGGGGGCTATTACGAGCAGTACTTC.

This chain links TRBV4-3 with TRBJ1-4, with TRBD1 matching over 7 bases. Germline CDR1 LGHNA, CDR2 YSLEER. The CDR3 runs 17 residues. V lost 3 bases to trimming and J lost 6 bases; unmatched junction nucleotides: 13. The DNA for the CDR3 is TGCGCCAGCAGCCAGTCATCAACAGGGGTCAGGGATGAAAAACTGTTTTTT. Translation: CASSQSSTGVRDEKLFF.

The CDR3 nucleotides read TGCGCCAGCAGCTCTCAGACAGGGGGTTACTATGGCTACACCTTC. This encodes CASSSQTGGYYGYTF. The chain is built from TRBV5-1 and TRBJ1-2; 9 bases align to TRBD1. The germline gives CDR1 SGHRS, CDR2 YFSETQ. J was trimmed by 3 bases and V by 3 bases; bases with no gene match: 6. This CDR3 region has 15 residues.

This rearrangement joins TRBV5-1 to TRBJ2-1; D is uncertain. The CDR3 has 17 amino acids. Trimming pared 1 base from V and 1 base from J, leaving 15 bases between. CDR1 is SGHRS and CDR2 is YFSETQ in the germline V gene. The CDR3 nucleotides are TGCGCCAGCAGCTTGTTTGCCATAGGCCCGTCCTACAATGAGCAGTTCTTC. This encodes CASSLFAIGPSYNEQFF.

V usage is TRBV7-2 and J usage is TRBJ1-1, with no clear D. V was cut by 5 bases and J by 0 bases, with 1 base left in between. This CDR3 spans 11 amino acids. Looked up from germline, CDR1 is SGHTA and CDR2 is FQGNSA. The CDR3 is CASSLNTEAFF. CDR3 in DNA: TGTGCCAGCAGCCTGAACACTGAAGCTTTCTTT. Full variable domain (missing parts from reference TRBV7-2 and TRBJ1-1): GAGVSQSPSNKVTEKGKDVELRCDPISGHTALYWYRQSLGQGLEFLIYFQGNSAPDKSGLPSDRFSAERTGGSVSTLTIQRTQQEDSAVYLCASSLNTEAFFGQGTRLTVV.

This chain links TRBV5-1 with TRBJ2-1, with a tentative D call TRBD1 (5 bases). The CDR3 is 14 amino acids. V lost 0 bases and J 3 bases, leaving 7 bases between the germline ends. Germline V gives CDR1 SGHRS, CDR2 YFSETQ. The DNA of the CDR3 is TGCGCCAGCAGCTTGGCTCAGGGCTACAATGAGCAGTTCTTC. Amino acid sequence: CASSLAQGYNEQFF.

The chain recombines TRBV10-3 with TRBJ2-1; tentative D call: TRBD2 (6 bases). The V end was cut by 4 bases, the J end by 4 bases, with 14 bases between. The germline CDR1 and CDR2 sequences are ENHRY and SYGVKD. The CDR3 totals 15 residues. For the CDR3, the DNA is TGTGCCATCAGTGGAGCTGGCGGGGCATACAATGAGCAGTTCTTC. It yields the protein CAISGAGGAYNEQFF.

The genes are TRBV6-5 and TRBJ2-7, with D hard to call. Trimming removed 5 bases at V and 6 bases at J, with 8 bases between. This CDR3 has 11 residues. Germline V lookup: CDR1 MNHEY, CDR2 SVGAGI. The CDR3 here is CASSTIIEQYF. The CDR3 region has the DNA TGTGCCAGCAGTACGATCATCGAGCAGTACTTC.

V gene TRBV29-1 combines with J gene TRBJ1-1; TRBD1 matches at 8 bases. V lost 3 bases to trimming and J lost 4 bases; unmatched junction nucleotides: 4. In germline, CDR1 is SQVTM, CDR2 ANQGSEA. The CDR3 has 13 residues. The DNA of the CDR3 is TGCAGCGTTGATACAGGGGGGGGCACTGAAGCTTTCTTT. Amino acid sequence: CSVDTGGGTEAFF. The full variable domain, rest sourced from reference TRBV29-1 and TRBJ1-1, is SAVISQKPSRDICQRGTSLTIQCQVDSQVTMMFWYRQQPGQSLTLIATANQGSEATYESGFVIDKFPISRPNLTFSTLTVSNMSPEDSSIYLCSVDTGGGTEAFFGQGTRLTVV.

This chain joins TRBV2 and TRBJ2-1; D is ambiguous. Trimming stripped 1 base from V and 5 bases from J, with 15 bases between. CDR1 is SNHLY, CDR2 FYNNEI, per germline. The CDR3 runs 16 residues. The CDR3 DNA sequence: TGTGCCAGCAGTGAAGTAGGCCTCGAGCCCAACAATGAGCAGTTCTTC. Protein: CASSEVGLEPNNEQFF.

The chain employs TRBV6-1 and TRBJ2-1; a possible D gene is TRBD1 (5 bases). CDR3 length equals 12 residues. V lost 6 bases and J 9 bases, leaving 12 bases between the germline ends. CDR1 is MNHNS and CDR2 is SASEGT in the germline V gene. CDR3 DNA: TGTGCCAGCAGCTACCAGGGCAGTGAGCAGTTCTTC. Its translation is CASSYQGSEQFF.

This chain uses TRBV7-2 with TRBJ1-2; 10 bases are a match to TRBD1. This CDR3 is 19 amino acids long. In germline, CDR1 is SGHTA, CDR2 FQGNSA. J gave up 2 bases and V 1 base, and 13 bases lay outside the gene matches. This CDR3 is CASSLVGQGGYQLNYGYTF. The CDR3 DNA reads TGTGCCAGCAGCTTAGTCGGACAGGGGGGATATCAACTAAACTATGGCTACACCTTC.

The V and J genes are TRBV11-2 and TRBJ2-7; D is tentatively TRBD1 or TRBD2 (5 bases each). CDR1 and CDR2 (germline): SGHAT, FQNNGV. V was trimmed by 6 bases and J by 2 bases, leaving 17 bases between them. The CDR3 runs 15 residues. The DNA of the CDR3 is TGTGCCAGCAGGTCGCTAGGGACCGCGACCTACGAGCAGTACTTC. It specifies CASRSLGTATYEQYF.

The chain links TRBV5-1 to TRBJ2-1; D remains ambiguous. The CDR3 runs 15 residues. Trimming took 4 bases from V and 5 from J, leaving 16 bases between them. The germline CDR1 and CDR2 sequences are SGHRS and YFSETQ. The DNA of the CDR3 is TGCGCCAGCAGCCCCGGCGAGACACCAAACAATGAGCAGTTCTTC. It translates to CASSPGETPNNEQFF.

The gene calls are TRBV7-3 and TRBJ2-2; D not certain. Germline V lookup: CDR1 SGHTA, CDR2 FQGTGA. The CDR3 is 15 amino acids. V dropped 0 bases and J dropped 3 bases, with 8 bases sitting between them. The CDR3 sequence is CASSLTLTYTGELFF. DNA for the CDR3: TGTGCCAGCAGCTTAACGTTGACTTACACCGGGGAGCTGTTTTTT.

V gene TRBV10-3 combines with J gene TRBJ1-5; D unclear. Germline V CDR1 and CDR2: ENHRY, SYGVKD. Trimming shortened V by 3 bases and J by 4 bases, and 4 bases separated the two germline ends. The CDR3 totals 12 residues. CDR3 protein: CAISDSNQPQHF. Here the CDR3 DNA reads TGTGCCATCAGTGACTCGAATCAGCCCCAGCATTTT.

The chain recombines TRBV19 with TRBJ1-2, with a tentative D call TRBD1 (6 bases). Germline V gene lookup returns CDR1 LNHDA and CDR2 SQIVND (reference sequence). V lost 7 bases and J lost 2, with 11 bases in between. CDR3 size: 13 residues. The CDR3 DNA follows: TGTGCCAGTACCCCAGGGGTGAACTATGGCTACACCTTC. This translates into CASTPGVNYGYTF.

This chain uses TRBV11-2 with TRBJ2-2; D is possibly TRBD1 or TRBD2 (6 bases each). The germline gives CDR1 SGHAT, CDR2 FQNNGV. V was cut by 0 bases and J by 3 bases, with 11 bases left in between. This CDR3 contains 16 residues. In DNA, the CDR3 is TGTGCCAGCAGCTTAGACGTGGGGGGCCACACCGGGGAGCTGTTTTTT. Translated: CASSLDVGGHTGELFF. Full variable domain (outside the CDR3, taken from reference TRBV11-2 and TRBJ2-2): EAGVAQSPRYKIIEKRQSVAFWCNPISGHATLYWYQQILGQGPKLLIQFQNNGVVDDSQLPKDRFSAERLKGVDSTLKIQPAKLEDSAVYLCASSLDVGGHTGELFFGEGSRLTVL.

The chain joins TRBV6-1 to TRBJ1-3; unclear D gene. Germline CDR1 reads MNHNS; CDR2 reads SASEGT. This CDR3 spans 15 amino acids. The ends were cut back, 6 bases at V and 4 bases at J, with 16 bases in the middle. In DNA, the CDR3 is TGTGCCAGCAGGTACGAACGTTCTGGAGGAAACACCATATATTTT. This gives the protein CASRYERSGGNTIYF.